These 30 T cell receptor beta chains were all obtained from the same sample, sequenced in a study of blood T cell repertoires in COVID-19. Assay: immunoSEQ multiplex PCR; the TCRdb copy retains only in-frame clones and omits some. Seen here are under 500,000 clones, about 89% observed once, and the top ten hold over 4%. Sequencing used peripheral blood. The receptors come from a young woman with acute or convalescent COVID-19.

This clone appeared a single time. The CDR3 DNA is TGTGCCAGCAGCTTTAGCGGGGGGTTAAAGACCCAGTACTTC. Its translation is CASSFSGGLKTQYF. The rearrangement uses TRBV3-1 (or the pseudogene TRBV3-2) and TRBJ2-5; 10 bases match TRBD2. Germline V gene sequence: CDR1 LGHDT, CDR2 YNNKEL (reference sequence). The CDR3 sequence is 14 residues long. Germline trimming cut 5 bases from V and 6 bases from J; bases unmatched to any gene: 6.

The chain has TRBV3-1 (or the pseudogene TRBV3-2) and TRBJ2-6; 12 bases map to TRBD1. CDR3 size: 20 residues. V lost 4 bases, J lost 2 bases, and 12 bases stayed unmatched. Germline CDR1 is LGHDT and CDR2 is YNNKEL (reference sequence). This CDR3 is CASSPLRDRGLEAGANVLTF. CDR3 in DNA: TGTGCCAGCAGCCCCCTGAGGGACAGGGGGCTAGAAGCTGGGGCCAACGTCCTGACTTTC.

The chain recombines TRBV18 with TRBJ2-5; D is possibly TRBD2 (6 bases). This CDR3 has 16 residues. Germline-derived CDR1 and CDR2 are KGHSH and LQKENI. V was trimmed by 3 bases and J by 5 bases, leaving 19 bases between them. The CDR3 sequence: CASSPKEGTRGETQYF. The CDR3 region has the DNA TGTGCCAGCTCACCCAAAGAAGGGACCCGGGGGGAGACCCAGTACTTC.

CDR3 sequence: CASRLQQGSWETQYF. CDR3 coding DNA: TGTGCCAGCAGACTCCAACAGGGATCTTGGGAGACCCAGTACTTC. The V and J genes are TRBV6-5 and TRBJ2-5; TRBD1 might be the D (6 bases). CDR1 is MNHEY and CDR2 is SVGAGI in the germline V gene. This CDR3 region has 15 residues. Deletions cut 6 bases from V and 5 bases from J, with 19 bases between.

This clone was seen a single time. This chain's CDR3 is CSADRARGYTF. The CDR3 nucleotides read TGCAGTGCCGACAGGGCTCGCGGCTACACCTTC. The rearrangement links TRBV20-1 to TRBJ1-2; 7 bases map to TRBD1. CDR1 is DFQATT, CDR2 SNEGSKA, per germline (reference sequence). With V trimmed by 6 bases and J by 8 bases, 6 bases remained unmatched. The length of the CDR3 is 11 residues.

DNA for the CDR3: TGTGCCACCAGCAGAGATGAATCGGGGTACAATGAGCAGTTCTTC. Translation gives CATSRDESGYNEQFF. J is TRBJ2-1 and V is TRBV15; the D gene is possibly TRBD2 (5 bases). V lost 0 bases and J 4 bases, leaving 10 bases between the germline ends. The CDR3 runs to 15 residues. In germline, CDR1 is LNHNV, CDR2 YYDKDF (reference sequence).

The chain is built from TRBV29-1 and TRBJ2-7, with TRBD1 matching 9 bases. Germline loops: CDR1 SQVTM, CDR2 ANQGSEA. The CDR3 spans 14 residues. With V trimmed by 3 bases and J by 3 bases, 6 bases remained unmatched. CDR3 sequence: CSVDGAGQGYEQYF. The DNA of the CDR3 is TGCAGCGTTGACGGAGCGGGACAGGGCTACGAGCAGTACTTC.

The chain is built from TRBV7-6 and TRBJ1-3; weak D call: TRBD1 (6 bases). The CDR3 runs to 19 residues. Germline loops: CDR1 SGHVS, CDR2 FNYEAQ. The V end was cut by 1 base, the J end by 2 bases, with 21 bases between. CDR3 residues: CASSLGRFPGTNTGNTIYF. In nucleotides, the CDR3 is TGTGCCAGCAGCTTAGGGAGATTCCCCGGGACAAATACTGGAAACACCATATATTTT.

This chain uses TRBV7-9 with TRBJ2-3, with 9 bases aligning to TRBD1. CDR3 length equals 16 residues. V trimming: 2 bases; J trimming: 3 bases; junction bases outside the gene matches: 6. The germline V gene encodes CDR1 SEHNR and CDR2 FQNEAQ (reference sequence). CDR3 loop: CASSLHRGPRTDTQYF. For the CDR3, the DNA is TGTGCCAGCAGCTTACACAGGGGGCCGCGGACAGATACGCAGTATTTT. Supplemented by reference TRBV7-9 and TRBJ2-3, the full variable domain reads DTGVSQNPRHKITKRGQNVTFRCDPISEHNRLYWYRQTLGQGPEFLTYFQNEAQLEKSRLLSDRFSAERPKGSFSTLEIQRTEQGDSAMYLCASSLHRGPRTDTQYFGPGTRLTVL.

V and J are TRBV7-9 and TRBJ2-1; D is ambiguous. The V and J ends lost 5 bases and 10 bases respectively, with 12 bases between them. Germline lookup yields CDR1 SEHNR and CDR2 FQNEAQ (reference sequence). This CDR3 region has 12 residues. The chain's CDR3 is CASSPGMVEQFF. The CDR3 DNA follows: TGTGCCAGCAGCCCGGGTATGGTGGAGCAGTTCTTC.

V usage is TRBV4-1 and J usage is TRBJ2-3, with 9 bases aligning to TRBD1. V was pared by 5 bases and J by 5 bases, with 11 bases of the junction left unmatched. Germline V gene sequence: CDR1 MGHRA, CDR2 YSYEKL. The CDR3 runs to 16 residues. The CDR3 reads CASSTYPGQGKDTQYF. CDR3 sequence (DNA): TGCGCCAGCAGCACTTATCCGGGACAGGGTAAAGATACGCAGTATTTT.

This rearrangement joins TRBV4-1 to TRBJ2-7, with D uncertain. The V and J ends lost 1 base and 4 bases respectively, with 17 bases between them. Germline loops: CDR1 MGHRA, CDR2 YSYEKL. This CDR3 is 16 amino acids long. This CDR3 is CASSQAEMHVKYEQYF. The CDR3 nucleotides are TGCGCCAGCAGCCAAGCTGAGATGCACGTTAAGTACGAGCAGTACTTC.

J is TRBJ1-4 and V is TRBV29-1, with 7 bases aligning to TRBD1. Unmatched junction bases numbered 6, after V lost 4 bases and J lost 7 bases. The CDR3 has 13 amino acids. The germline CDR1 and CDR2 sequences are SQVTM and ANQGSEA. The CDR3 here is CSVAGGWGEKLFF. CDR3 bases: TGCAGCGTTGCAGGGGGATGGGGTGAAAAACTGTTTTTT.

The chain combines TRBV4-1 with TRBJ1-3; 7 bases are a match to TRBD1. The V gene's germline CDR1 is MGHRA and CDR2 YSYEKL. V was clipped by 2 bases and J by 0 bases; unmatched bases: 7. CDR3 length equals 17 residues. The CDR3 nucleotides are TGCGCCAGCAGCCAATCTCAGGGGGTTTTCTCTGGAAACACCATATATTTT. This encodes CASSQSQGVFSGNTIYF.

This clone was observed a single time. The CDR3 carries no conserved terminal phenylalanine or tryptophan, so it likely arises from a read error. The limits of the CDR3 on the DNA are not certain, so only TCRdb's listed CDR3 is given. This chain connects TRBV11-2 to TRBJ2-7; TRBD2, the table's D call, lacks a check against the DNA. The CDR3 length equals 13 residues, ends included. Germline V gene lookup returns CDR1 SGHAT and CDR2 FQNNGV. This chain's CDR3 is CASSLDRGGRLWY.

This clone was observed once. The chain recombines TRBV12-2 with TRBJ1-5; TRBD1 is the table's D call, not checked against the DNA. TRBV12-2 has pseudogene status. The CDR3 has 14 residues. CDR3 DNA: TGTGCAAGTCGCCAGGGATCTGGCAATCAGCCCCAGCATTTT. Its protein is CASRQGSGNQPQHF.

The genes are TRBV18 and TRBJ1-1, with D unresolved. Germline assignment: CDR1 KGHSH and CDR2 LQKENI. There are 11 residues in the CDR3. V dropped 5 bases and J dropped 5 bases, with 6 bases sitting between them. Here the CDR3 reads CASSIKTEAFF. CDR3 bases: TGTGCCAGCTCAATCAAAACTGAAGCTTTCTTT.

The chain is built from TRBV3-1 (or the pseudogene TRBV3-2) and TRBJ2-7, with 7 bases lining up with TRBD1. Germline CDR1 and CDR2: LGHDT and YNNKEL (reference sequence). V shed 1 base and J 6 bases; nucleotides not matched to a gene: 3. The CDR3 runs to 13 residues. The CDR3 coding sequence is TGTGCCAGCAGCCAAGCTTCAGGGGGCGAGCAGTACTTC. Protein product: CASSQASGGEQYF.

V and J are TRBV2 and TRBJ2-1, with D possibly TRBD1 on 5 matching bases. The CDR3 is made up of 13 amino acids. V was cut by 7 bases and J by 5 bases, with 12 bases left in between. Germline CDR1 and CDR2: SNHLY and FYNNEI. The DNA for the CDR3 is TGTGCCAGCATGACCGACAGAAACAATGAGCAGTTCTTC. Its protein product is CASMTDRNNEQFF.

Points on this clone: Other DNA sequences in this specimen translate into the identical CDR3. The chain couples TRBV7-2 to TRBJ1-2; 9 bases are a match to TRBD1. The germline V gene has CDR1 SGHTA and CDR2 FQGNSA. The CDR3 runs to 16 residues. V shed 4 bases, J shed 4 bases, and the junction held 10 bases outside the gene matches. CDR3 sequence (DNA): TGTGCCAGCAGCTCCGGCGGGACAGGGTTACTCTATGGCTACACCTTC. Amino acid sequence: CASSSGGTGLLYGYTF.

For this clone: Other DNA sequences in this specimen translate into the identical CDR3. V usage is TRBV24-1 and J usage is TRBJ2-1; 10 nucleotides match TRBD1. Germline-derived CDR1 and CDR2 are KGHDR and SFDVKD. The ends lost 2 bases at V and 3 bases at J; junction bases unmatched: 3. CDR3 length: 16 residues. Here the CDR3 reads CATSDSRTGGYNEQFF. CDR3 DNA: TGTGCCACCAGTGATTCCAGGACAGGGGGCTACAATGAGCAGTTCTTC.

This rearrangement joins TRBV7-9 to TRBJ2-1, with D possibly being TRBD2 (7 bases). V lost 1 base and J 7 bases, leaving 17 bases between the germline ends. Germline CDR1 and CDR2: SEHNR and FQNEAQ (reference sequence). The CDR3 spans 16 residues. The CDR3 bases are TGTGCCAGCAGCTTAGGAGGAGGGGGGGCCATGAATGAGCAGTTCTTC. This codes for CASSLGGGGAMNEQFF.

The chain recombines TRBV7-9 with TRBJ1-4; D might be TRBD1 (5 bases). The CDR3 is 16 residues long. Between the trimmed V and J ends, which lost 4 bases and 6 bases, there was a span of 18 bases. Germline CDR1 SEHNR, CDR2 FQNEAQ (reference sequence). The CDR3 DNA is TGTGCCAGCAGCTCAGCTTCCGGACACTCCCATGAAAAACTGTTTTTT. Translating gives CASSSASGHSHEKLFF. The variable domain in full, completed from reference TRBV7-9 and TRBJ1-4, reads DTGVSQNPRHKITKRGQNVTFRCDPISEHNRLYWYRQTLGQGPEFLTYFQNEAQLEKSRLLSDRFSAERPKGSFSTLEIQRTEQGDSAMYLCASSSASGHSHEKLFFGSGTQLSVL.

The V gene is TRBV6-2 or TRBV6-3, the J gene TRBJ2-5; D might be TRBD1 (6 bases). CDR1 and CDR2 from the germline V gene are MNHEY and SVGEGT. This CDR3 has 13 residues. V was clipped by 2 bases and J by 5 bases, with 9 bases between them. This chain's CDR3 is CASSYGGRETQYF. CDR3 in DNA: TGTGCCAGCAGTTACGGGGGCCGGGAGACCCAGTACTTC.

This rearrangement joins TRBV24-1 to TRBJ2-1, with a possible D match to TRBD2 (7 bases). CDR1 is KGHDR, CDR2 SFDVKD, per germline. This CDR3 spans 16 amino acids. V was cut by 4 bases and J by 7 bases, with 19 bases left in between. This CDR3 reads CATSDRTGPAGNEQFF. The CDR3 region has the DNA TGTGCCACCAGTGACAGAACAGGGCCAGCGGGAAATGAGCAGTTCTTC.

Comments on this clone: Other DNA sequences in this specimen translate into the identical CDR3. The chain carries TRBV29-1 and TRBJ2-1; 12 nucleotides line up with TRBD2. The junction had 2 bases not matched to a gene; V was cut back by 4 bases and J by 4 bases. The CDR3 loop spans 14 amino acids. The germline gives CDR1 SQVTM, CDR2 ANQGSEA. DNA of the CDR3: TGCAGCGTTGGTGGACTAGCGGGGTACAATGAGCAGTTCTTC. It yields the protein CSVGGLAGYNEQFF.

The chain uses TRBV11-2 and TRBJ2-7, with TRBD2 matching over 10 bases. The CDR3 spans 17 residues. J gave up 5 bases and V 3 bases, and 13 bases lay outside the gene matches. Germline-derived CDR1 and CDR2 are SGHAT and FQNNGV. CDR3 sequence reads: CASSFRERGGRQHEQYF. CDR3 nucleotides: TGTGCCAGCAGCTTCCGCGAGCGGGGGGGCCGGCAACACGAGCAGTACTTC.

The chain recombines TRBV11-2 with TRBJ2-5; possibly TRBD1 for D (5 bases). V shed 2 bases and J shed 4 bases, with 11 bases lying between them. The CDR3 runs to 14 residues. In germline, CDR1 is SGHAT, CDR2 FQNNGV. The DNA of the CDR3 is TGTGCCAGCAGCTTATCAGCAGGGCGAGAGACCCAGTACTTC. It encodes CASSLSAGRETQYF. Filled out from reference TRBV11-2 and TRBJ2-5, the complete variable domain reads EAGVAQSPRYKIIEKRQSVAFWCNPISGHATLYWYQQILGQGPKLLIQFQNNGVVDDSQLPKDRFSAERLKGVDSTLKIQPAKLEDSAVYLCASSLSAGRETQYFGPGTRLLVL.

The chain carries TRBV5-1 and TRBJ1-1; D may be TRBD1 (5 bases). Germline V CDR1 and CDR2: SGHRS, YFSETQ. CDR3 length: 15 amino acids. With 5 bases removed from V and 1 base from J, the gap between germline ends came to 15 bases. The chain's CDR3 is CASRPTTGPNTEAFF. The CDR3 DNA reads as TGCGCCAGCAGACCAACTACAGGCCCGAACACTGAAGCTTTCTTT.

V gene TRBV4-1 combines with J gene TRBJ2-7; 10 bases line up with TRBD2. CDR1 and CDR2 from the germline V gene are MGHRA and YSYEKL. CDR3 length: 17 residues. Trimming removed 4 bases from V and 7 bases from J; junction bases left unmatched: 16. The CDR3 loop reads CASSLLPGLAGAQEQYF. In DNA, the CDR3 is TGCGCCAGCAGCCTACTCCCGGGGCTAGCGGGAGCCCAGGAGCAGTACTTC.